This TCR beta chain was sequenced for a study of T cells in localized non-small cell lung cancer. Repertoires were generated with immunoSEQ multiplex PCR, while TCRdb's copy carries only in-frame clones and drops some. The sample has 40,000 to 65,000 clones; around 84% are singletons. V was cut by 6 bases and J by 1 base, with 12 bases left in between. CDR1 is LNHDA and CDR2 is SQIVND in the germline V gene (reference sequence). The CDR3 is 14 amino acids. This sequence joins TRBV19 and TRBJ1-1; D is possibly TRBD1 (5 bases). The receptor was isolated from a female donor with stage II lung adenocarcinoma. This specimen consisted of PBMCs, obtained before any cancer treatment. The CDR3 is CASRGAQWNTEAFF. The CDR3 DNA is TGTGCCAGTAGAGGGGCGCAGTGGAACACTGAAGCTTTCTTT.